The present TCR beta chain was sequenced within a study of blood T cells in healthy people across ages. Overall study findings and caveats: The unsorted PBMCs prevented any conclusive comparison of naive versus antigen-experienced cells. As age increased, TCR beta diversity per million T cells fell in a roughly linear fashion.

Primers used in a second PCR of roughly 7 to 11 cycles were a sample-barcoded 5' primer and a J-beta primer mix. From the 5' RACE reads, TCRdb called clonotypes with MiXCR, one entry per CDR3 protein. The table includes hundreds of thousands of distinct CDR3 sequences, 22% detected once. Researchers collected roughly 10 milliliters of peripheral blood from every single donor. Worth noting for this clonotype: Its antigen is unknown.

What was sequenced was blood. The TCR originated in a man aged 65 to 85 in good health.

CDR3 DNA sequence: TGTGCCAGCAGCCAAGCGGGACGCAAAGCTTTCTTT. Translated, it gives CASSQAGRKAFF. The V call is TRBV3-1, the J call TRBJ1-1, with D possibly TRBD1 on 5 matching bases. Between the trimmed V and J ends, which lost 1 base and 9 bases, there was a span of 9 bases. Germline V gene lookup returns CDR1 LGHDT and CDR2 YNNKEL (reference sequence). This CDR3 has 12 residues.